Reported below is one TCR beta chain. Its target is not known. This sample stems from a study of OX40 agonist ivuxolimab in advanced cancers. Study-level background: Recorded diagnoses for dose-escalation patients were hepatocellular carcinoma, melanoma, renal cell or head and neck cancer. Notes on the study in general: CD8+ T cells averaged more expanded clones than CD4+. Nonresponders, in some cases, also had low normalized T-cell clonal expansion. Antigen specificity remained undetermined for the expanded peripheral T cells.

The method was immunoSEQ multiplex PCR; TCRdb's version includes in-frame clones alone and lacks a portion of them. Among about 68,000 clones listed, 70% to 90% were seen once. V lost 2 bases and J lost 0, with 17 bases in between. Germline V gene data show CDR1 as SGHVS and CDR2 as FNYEAQ. This CDR3 region has 18 residues. This receptor was obtained from an adult with an advanced solid tumor such as melanoma, head and neck, liver or kidney cancer. The chain couples TRBV7-6 to TRBJ1-5; D unclear. Sequences were derived from CD4+ or CD8+ T cells sorted from blood, sampled in a trial of the OX40 agonist ivuxolimab. The CDR3: CASSLLPRGPLSNQPQHF. Here the CDR3 DNA reads TGTGCCAGCAGCTTACTTCCTCGCGGTCCCCTTAGCAATCAGCCCCAGCATTTT.